The subject of this entry is one T cell receptor (beta chain). Its antigen remains unknown. CDR3 size: 13 residues. The germline V gene encodes CDR1 MNHEY and CDR2 SMNVEV (reference sequence). The ends were cut back, 5 bases at V and 7 bases at J, with 14 bases in the middle. This entry comes from a study of a mutant IDH1 vaccine in newly diagnosed glioma. For the study at large: There were approximately 62% males and approximately 38% females among treated patients, whose mean age was 40.4 years. V12 corresponded to week 35 and V13 to week 47.

The time point: week 47, end of study. Each dose delivered 300 ug of mutant IDH1 20-mer peptide subcutaneously with imiquimod. Assay: immunoSEQ multiplex PCR; the TCRdb copy retains only in-frame clones and omits some. The table includes some 40,000 clones, 75% detected once. The sequenced sample was PBMCs, obtained from a glioma patient whose treatment included an IDH1 peptide vaccine. The chain joins TRBV27 to TRBJ2-5; D is perhaps TRBD2 (6 bases). The clonotype was recovered from a man between 35 and 55 years old with glioma. CDR3 DNA: TGTGCCAGCAGTCTGCGGGACCCCACGACCCAGTACTTC. It yields the protein CASSLRDPTTQYF.